This is a list of T cell receptor beta chains from one sample in a study of blood T cell repertoires in COVID-19. The repertoire was sequenced with immunoSEQ multiplex PCR; TCRdb's copy has only in-frame clones and lacks some. The table has 400,000 to 500,000 clones, around nine tenths seen once. Sequenced sample: PBMCs or T cells enriched from blood (not recorded which). All receptors derive from a woman under 30 who had been exposed to COVID-19. CDR3s include the opening cysteine and the closing phenylalanine or tryptophan. The D gene is left open where the match is weak. Expanded clones are given a class, and other clones once, few, many or no size at all.

>TRBV5-1|NA|NA|TRBJ1-1
CASSPPDTEAFF
TGCGCCAGCAGCCCGCCAGACACTGAAGCTTTCTTT
>TRBV7-9|TRBD1|NA|TRBJ1-5
CASSPGQGLQPQHF
TGTGCCAGCAGTCCTGGACAGGGGTTACAGCCCCAGCATTTT
>TRBV5-1|TRBD2|NA|TRBJ2-5
CASTTSGSLGETQYF
TGCGCCAGCACCACTAGCGGGAGTCTCGGAGAGACCCAGTACTTC
>TRBV7-9|TRBD2|few|TRBJ2-7
CASSLTTGTNSYEQYF
TGTGCCAGCAGCTTAACCACCGGGACTAACTCCTACGAGCAGTACTTC
>TRBV2|TRBD1|NA|TRBJ2-1
CASNQGAIGEQFF
TGTGCCAGCAACCAGGGGGCAATCGGGGAGCAGTTCTTC
>TRBV28|TRBD1|NA|TRBJ1-3
CASSPSAGGFGNTIYF
TGTGCCAGCAGTCCCTCGGCAGGGGGCTTTGGAAACACCATATATTTT
>TRBV28|NA|NA|TRBJ1-5
CASSLWTGHSNQPQHF
TGTGCCAGCAGTTTATGGACAGGACATAGCAATCAGCCCCAGCATTTT
>TRBV2|TRBD2|NA|TRBJ2-1
CASSPSGSSYNEQFF
TGTGCCAGCAGCCCTAGCGGGAGCTCCTACAATGAGCAGTTCTTC
>TRBV4-1|TRBD2|NA|TRBJ2-5
CASSLWTSGRGSQETQYF
TGCGCCAGCAGCCTCTGGACTAGCGGGAGGGGGTCCCAAGAGACCCAGTACTTC
>TRBV2|NA|NA|TRBJ2-7
CALRDGGQNPPYEQYF
TGTGCCCTGCGGGATGGGGGACAGAATCCTCCCTACGAGCAGTACTTC
>TRBV6-5|NA|NA|TRBJ1-1
CASRNRVVYTEAFF
TGTGCCAGCAGGAACAGGGTGGTGTACACTGAAGCTTTCTTT
>TRBV4-2|TRBD1|NA|TRBJ2-1
CASSQDRDRAFRGQFF
TGTGCCAGCAGCCAAGACCGGGACAGGGCTTTTAGGGGGCAGTTCTTC
>TRBV11-1|TRBD1|NA|TRBJ2-7
CASSLSPGTETQYF
TGTGCCAGCAGCTTAAGCCCCGGGACAGAGACTCAGTACTTC
>TRBV6-5|NA|NA|TRBJ2-7
CASSTQKQGYEQYF
TGTGCCAGCAGTACGCAGAAACAGGGCTACGAGCAGTACTTC
>TRBV18|TRBD1|NA|TRBJ2-1
CASSPLGQGFVNEQFF
TGTGCCAGCTCACCATTAGGACAGGGTTTCGTCAATGAGCAGTTCTTC
>TRBV11-2|TRBD2|NA|TRBJ2-7
CASSLPLAGGYEQYF
TGTGCCAGCAGCTTGCCGCTAGCGGGAGGTTACGAGCAGTACTTC
>TRBV28|NA|NA|TRBJ1-5
CASSRGGGSQPQHF
TGTGCCAGCAGTCGGGGAGGGGGTTCACAGCCCCAGCATTTT
>TRBV28|TRBD1|NA|TRBJ1-5
CASTPVVAGGIGGWGNQPQHF
TGTGCCAGCACCCCAGTGGTGGCAGGGGGGATTGGAGGATGGGGCAATCAGCCCCAGCATTTT
>TRBV25-1|TRBD2|NA|TRBJ2-1
CASSESWGPGREFF
TGTGCCAGCAGTGAATCTTGGGGTCCGGGGAGGGAGTTCTTC
>TRBV18|NA|NA|TRBJ2-7
CASSPEWGGPHWEQYF
TGTGCCAGCTCACCCGAGTGGGGGGGCCCGCACTGGGAGCAGTACTTC
>TRBV19|TRBD2|once|TRBJ2-1
CASSIGEGNEQFF
TGTGCCAGTAGTATAGGGGAGGGCAATGAGCAGTTCTTC
>TRBV27|TRBD1|NA|TRBJ1-6
CASSLSGGQGSYNSPLHF
TGTGCCAGCAGTTTATCGGGGGGACAGGGGTCCTATAATTCACCCCTCCACTTT
>TRBV29-1|TRBD2|NA|TRBJ2-7
CSVSGGLSYEQYF
TGCAGCGTTAGCGGGGGGCTCTCCTACGAGCAGTACTTC
>TRBV21-1|NA|NA|TRBJ1-5
CASSKQLFDRRLGWAHNQPQHF
TGTGCCAGCAGCAAACAACTATTTGACAGAAGACTTGGGTGGGCTCACAATCAGCCCCAGCATTTT
>TRBV5-1|NA|NA|TRBJ2-2
CASSFVVGELFF
TGCGCCAGCAGCTTTGTCGTCGGGGAGCTGTTTTTT
>TRBV18|TRBD1|NA|TRBJ1-5
CASSPGQTSPGGPQHF
TGTGCCAGCTCACCGGGACAGACATCACCCGGGGGGCCCCAGCATTTT
>TRBV29-1|NA|once|TRBJ2-1
CSVLGSSYNEQFF
TGCAGCGTTCTGGGGAGCTCCTACAATGAGCAGTTCTTC
>TRBV2|NA|NA|TRBJ2-6
CASYRGGSGANVLTF
TGTGCCAGCTACAGGGGGGGCTCTGGGGCCAACGTCCTGACTTTC
>TRBV23-1|NA|NA|TRBJ2-3
CASSHSRRGGKSTDTQYF
TGCGCCAGCAGTCACTCCCGGAGGGGGGGGAAGAGCACAGATACGCAGTATTTT
>TRBV5-6|NA|NA|TRBJ2-7
CASSPVLATYEQYF
TGTGCCAGCAGCCCCGTCCTAGCGACCTACGAGCAGTACTTC
>TRBV6-5|NA|NA|TRBJ1-2
CASSYSVRSQGYTF
TGTGCCAGCAGTTACTCGGTCAGGTCGCAAGGCTACACCTTC
>TRBV24-1|TRBD1|NA|TRBJ2-3
CATSDLGQDTDTQYF
TGTGCCACCAGTGATTTGGGACAGGACACAGATACGCAGTATTTT
>TRBV5-1|NA|once|TRBJ1-1
CASSLASGLGNTEAFF
TGCGCCAGCAGCTTGGCCTCCGGGTTAGGGAACACTGAAGCTTTCTTT
>TRBV6-5|NA|NA|TRBJ1-2
CASSWGFDGYTF
TGTGCCAGCAGTTGGGGCTTTGATGGCTACACCTTC
>TRBV14|NA|NA|TRBJ1-4
CASSHVTEGEGREKLFF
TGTGCCAGCAGCCACGTAACCGAGGGGGAGGGTCGTGAAAAACTGTTTTTT
>TRBV29-1|TRBD2|NA|TRBJ2-3
CSAPGLAGGADTQYF
TGCAGCGCACCGGGACTAGCGGGAGGGGCAGATACGCAGTATTTT